Below, 26 T cell receptor beta chains from the same sample are listed, as sequenced in a study of vaccination and CD4 T cells after COVID-19. The antigens for these receptors are not known. The study sequenced cultured CD4+ T cell DNA using the Oncomine TCR Beta short-read assay. TCRdb re-derived calls from the PCR reads in MiXCR, one entry per CDR3 protein. This sample yields about 16,000 distinct CDR3 sequences, of which approximately 50% are seen a single time; over 7% belongs to the top ten. Documented treatment: roughly 10-day PBMC culture with coronavirus spike peptide pools or control peptides (ViraFEST assay). The specimen was CD4+ T cells from blood, cultured in vitro, collected before SARS-CoV-2 vaccination. The receptors derive from a human donor who had recovered from COVID-19.

This chain uses TRBV5-1 with TRBJ1-6; D gene uncertain. The germline gives CDR1 SGHRS, CDR2 YFSETQ. This CDR3 spans 17 amino acids. With 4 bases removed from V and 7 bases from J, the gap between germline ends came to 21 bases. In DNA, the CDR3 is TGCGCCAGCAGCCGAGAGGGCCCGCGACGCTACAATTCACCCCTCCACTTT. This translates into CASSREGPRRYNSPLHF. Using reference TRBV5-1 and TRBJ1-6 for the parts outside the CDR3, the full variable domain is KAGVTQTPRYLIKTRGQQVTLSCSPISGHRSVSWYQQTPGQGLQFLFEYFSETQRNKGNFPGRFSGRQFSNSRSEMNVSTLELGDSALYLCASSREGPRRYNSPLHFGNGTRLTVT.

The rearrangement links TRBV7-8 to TRBJ2-1, with D unclear. The CDR3 totals 15 residues. The V end was cut by 5 bases, the J end by 7 bases, with 18 bases between. From germline, CDR1 is SGHVS and CDR2 FQNEAQ. The CDR3 sequence is CASSRVIGGENEQFF. DNA for the CDR3: TGTGCCAGCAGCCGGGTTATAGGTGGAGAGAATGAGCAGTTCTTC.

The gene calls are TRBV19 and TRBJ2-2; D remains ambiguous. CDR3 length: 14 residues. From germline, CDR1 is LNHDA and CDR2 SQIVND (reference sequence). The V end was cut by 2 bases, the J end by 8 bases, with 12 bases between. CDR3 DNA: TGTGCCAGTAGTATAAGTCGCGATTCGGGGGAGCTGTTTTTT. It codes for CASSISRDSGELFF.

The V gene is TRBV25-1, the J gene TRBJ2-1; D unresolved. This CDR3 region has 18 residues. Between the trimmed V and J ends, which lost 2 bases and 0 bases, there was a span of 17 bases. CDR1 is MGHDK, CDR2 SYGVNS, per germline. The DNA for the CDR3 is TGTGCCAGCAGTGAAACTTCAAGCAGGTCGAGCTCCTACAATGAGCAGTTCTTC. Protein sequence: CASSETSSRSSSYNEQFF.

The chain recombines TRBV12-3 or TRBV12-4 with TRBJ1-2; no clear D gene. V dropped 6 bases and J dropped 2 bases, with 7 bases sitting between them. The CDR3 is 12 amino acids. CDR3 sequence: CASSTANYGYTF. CDR3 sequence (DNA): TGTGCCAGCAGCACAGCGAACTATGGCTACACCTTC.

As regards this clonotype: Without the conserved terminal phenylalanine or tryptophan, this CDR3 likely stems from a read error. The chain joins TRBV20-1 to TRBJ2-5, with a tentative D call TRBD2 (5 bases). Germline V gene lookup returns CDR1 DFQATT and CDR2 SNEGSKA (reference sequence). The CDR3 consists of 12 residues. The CDR3 here is CILDGPGETQYY. The CDR3 nucleotides read TGCATATTAGACGGGCCGGGGGAGACCCAGTACTAC.

This sequence joins TRBV5-4 and TRBJ2-3, with TRBD1 as a possible D gene (5 bases). V was clipped by 4 bases and J by 5 bases, with 11 bases between them. From germline, CDR1 is SGHNT and CDR2 YYREEE (reference sequence). This CDR3 is built from 13 residues. The CDR3 DNA reads TGTGCCAGCAGCCAGGGTAATCGAGATACGCAGTATTTT. Translating gives CASSQGNRDTQYF.

This sequence joins TRBV28 and TRBJ1-5; D is uncertain. This CDR3 is built from 13 residues. Germline V gene lookup returns CDR1 MDHEN and CDR2 SYDVKM. Trimming removed 10 bases from V and 7 bases from J, with 17 bases in between. DNA for the CDR3: TGTGCCACCCACCTTTTGGGGAGGCAGCCCCAGCATTTT. It yields the protein CATHLLGRQPQHF.

CDR3 sequence reads: CASRLAGGADTQYF. CDR3 sequence (DNA): TGTGCCAGCAGACTAGCGGGAGGCGCAGATACGCAGTATTTT. The chain is built from TRBV7-2 and TRBJ2-3, with 12 bases that match TRBD2. V dropped 6 bases and J dropped 4; count of bases not matched to a gene: 2. Germline V gene sequence: CDR1 SGHTA, CDR2 FQGNSA. The CDR3 runs to 14 residues.

The chain couples TRBV6-1 to TRBJ1-3; D unresolved. This CDR3 region has 15 residues. The germline V gene has CDR1 MNHNS and CDR2 SASEGT. V was cut by 3 bases and J by 1 base, with 10 bases left in between. The CDR3: CASSDPSGSGNTIYF. The CDR3 DNA reads as TGTGCCAGCAGTGATCCTTCGGGATCTGGAAACACCATATATTTT.

The chain couples TRBV2 to TRBJ1-6; D is perhaps TRBD1 (5 bases). Trimming took off 5 bases at V and 6 bases at J, with 14 bases between the two ends. CDR1 and CDR2 from the germline V gene are SNHLY and FYNNEI. The CDR3 consists of 15 residues. CDR3 sequence (DNA): TGTGCCAGCAGTCCGGAGGGACTGATTAATTCACCCCTCCACTTT. Translation gives CASSPEGLINSPLHF.

In its sample, this clonotype was seen a few times. This chain joins TRBV5-1 and TRBJ2-5; 14 nucleotides align to TRBD2. CDR1 is SGHRS, CDR2 YFSETQ, per germline. The junction had 8 bases not matched to a gene; V was cut back by 3 bases and J by 4 bases. The CDR3 covers 17 residues. The CDR3 sequence: CASSWRGLAGVGETQYF. The CDR3 DNA is TGCGCCAGCAGCTGGAGGGGACTAGCGGGAGTCGGAGAGACCCAGTACTTC.

This clonotype was found a few times. CDR3 in amino acids: CATSRVPGDYTDTQYF. The CDR3 coding sequence is TGTGCCACCAGCAGAGTCCCAGGAGACTACACAGATACGCAGTATTTT. The rearrangement links TRBV15 to TRBJ2-3; possibly TRBD2 for D (5 bases). The germline V gene has CDR1 LNHNV and CDR2 YYDKDF (reference sequence). CDR3 length: 16 amino acids. V was shortened by 1 base and J by 2 bases, with 13 bases between the two germline ends.

J is TRBJ2-3 and V is TRBV11-3, with 10 bases aligning to TRBD2. Trimming removed 0 bases from V and 5 bases from J; junction bases left unmatched: 5. The germline V gene encodes CDR1 SGHNT and CDR2 YENEEA. CDR3 length equals 16 residues. The CDR3 loop is CASSLDGASGRDTQYF. The CDR3 bases are TGTGCCAGCAGCTTAGATGGGGCTAGCGGGAGAGATACGCAGTATTTT.

The V and J genes are TRBV28 and TRBJ2-7, with D hard to call. Germline V gene data show CDR1 as MDHEN and CDR2 as SYDVKM. Trimming shortened V by 2 bases and J by 5 bases, and 10 bases separated the two germline ends. CDR3 length: 13 amino acids. The CDR3 loop reads CASSLTSEDEQYF. CDR3 nucleotide sequence: TGTGCCAGCAGTTTAACTTCTGAGGACGAGCAGTACTTC.

The gene calls are TRBV6-1 and TRBJ1-3; 8 bases match TRBD1. The CDR3 length is 13 residues. J gave up 6 bases and V 6 bases, and 4 bases lay outside the gene matches. Germline V lookup: CDR1 MNHNS, CDR2 SASEGT. The DNA for the CDR3 is TGTGCCAGCAGAACAGGGGGAGAAAACACCATATATTTT. The encoded protein is CASRTGGENTIYF.

There are a few counts of this clonotype. The gene calls are TRBV2 and TRBJ2-5; either TRBD1 or TRBD2 may supply D (5 bases each). Germline CDR1 SNHLY, CDR2 FYNNEI. The CDR3 is made up of 12 amino acids. The V end lost 10 bases, the J end lost 5 bases, and 14 bases lay between the germline ends. DNA for the CDR3: TGTGCCACGTCCGGGACCACGGAGACCCAGTACTTC. Translated, it gives CATSGTTETQYF.

This rearrangement joins TRBV19 to TRBJ1-5; perhaps TRBD1 as D (6 bases). This CDR3 spans 18 amino acids. V shed 5 bases and J shed 0 bases, with 20 bases lying between them. Germline-derived CDR1 and CDR2 are LNHDA and SQIVND (reference sequence). The CDR3 DNA reads as TGTGCCAGTAGTGTCCGGGACATAAGCCGATATAGCAATCAGCCCCAGCATTTT. Residues: CASSVRDISRYSNQPQHF. Complete variable domain (other parts from reference TRBV19 and TRBJ1-5): DGGITQSPKYLFRKEGQNVTLSCEQNLNHDAMYWYRQDPGQGLRLIYYSQIVNDFQKGDIAEGYSVSREKKESFPLTVTSAQKNPTAFYLCASSVRDISRYSNQPQHFGDGTRLSIL.

The chain uses TRBV20-1 and TRBJ2-1, with 13 bases identical to TRBD2. The germline V gene has CDR1 DFQATT and CDR2 SNEGSKA (reference sequence). This CDR3 spans 19 amino acids. V was pared by 6 bases and J by 0 bases, with 14 bases of the junction left unmatched. This chain's CDR3 is CSARTSGSHSPSSYNEQFF. CDR3 sequence (DNA): TGCAGTGCACGGACTAGCGGGAGTCATTCCCCCAGCTCCTACAATGAGCAGTTCTTC.

J is TRBJ2-2 and V is TRBV20-1; TRBD2 aligns across 12 bases. The V and J ends lost 0 bases and 5 bases, in that order; junction bases with no gene match: 1. Per the germline V gene, CDR1 is DFQATT and CDR2 is SNEGSKA (reference sequence). The CDR3 contains 15 residues. CDR3 sequence (DNA): TGCAGTGCTAGAGAAACTAGCGGGAGGACCGGGGAGCTGTTTTTT. Translated: CSARETSGRTGELFF.

This clonotype was seen only a few times. V is TRBV20-1 and J is TRBJ1-2; 10 bases agree with TRBD1. With V trimmed by 5 bases and J by 0 bases, 6 bases remained unmatched. The germline V gene has CDR1 DFQATT and CDR2 SNEGSKA (reference sequence). The CDR3 runs to 15 residues. CDR3 amino acids: CSAPDRGTANYGYTF. CDR3 nucleotides: TGCAGTGCTCCGGACAGGGGGACAGCTAACTATGGCTACACCTTC.

The chain uses TRBV6-1 and TRBJ2-3, with 10 bases that match TRBD2. The V segment lost 5 bases and the J segment 3 bases; nucleotides outside the gene matches: 2. This CDR3 is built from 14 residues. Per germline, CDR1 MNHNS and CDR2 SASEGT. The CDR3 DNA sequence: TGTGCCAGCAGTAGGGGACTAGCGACAGATACGCAGTATTTT. It encodes CASSRGLATDTQYF.

The V call is TRBV24-1, the J call TRBJ1-2; D remains unclear. The ends were cut back, 2 bases at V and 3 bases at J, with 6 bases in the middle. Germline V CDR1 and CDR2: KGHDR, SFDVKD. This CDR3 is 13 amino acids long. The CDR3 region has the DNA TGTGCCACCAGTGATTCTCGGGACTATGGCTACACCTTC. Residues: CATSDSRDYGYTF.

The V gene is TRBV28, the J gene TRBJ2-3, with a tentative D call TRBD2 (6 bases). There are 14 residues in the CDR3. Deletions cut 2 bases from V and 9 bases from J, with 15 bases between. CDR1 is MDHEN, CDR2 SYDVKM, per germline. This chain's CDR3 is CASSLAPGGGTQYF. The CDR3 DNA is TGTGCCAGCAGTTTAGCCCCGGGCGGAGGGACGCAGTATTTT.

This rearrangement joins TRBV15 to TRBJ2-1, with TRBD2 matching 12 bases. The V gene end was trimmed by 5 bases and the J gene end by 7 bases; junction bases not matched to a gene: 9. CDR1 and CDR2 (germline): LNHNV, YYDKDF (reference sequence). The CDR3 is 16 residues long. Here the CDR3 DNA reads TGTGCCACCAGCTGGCTAGCGGGGGGGAGTCGGAATGAGCAGTTCTTC. It is translated as CATSWLAGGSRNEQFF.

The rearrangement uses TRBV10-1 and TRBJ2-1; possibly TRBD1 for D (5 bases). V gave up 0 bases and J gave up 1 base, with 10 bases separating them. The CDR3 contains 16 residues. CDR1 is WNHNN, CDR2 SYGVQD, per germline (reference sequence). CDR3 DNA sequence: TGCGCCAGCAGTGAGTCGCCAGGGTCTTCCTACAATGAGCAGTTCTTC. Its protein product is CASSESPGSSYNEQFF.